The TCR beta chain described here comes from a study of beta chain features in type 1 diabetes. As every portion of the isolated RNA was reverse transcribed, the sequencing read expressed TCRB transcripts. Only in-frame clones appear in the TCRdb table, and some are missing; sequencing was by immunoSEQ multiplex PCR. The data show roughly 500,000 clones, 30% seen once. Trimming removed 4 bases at V and 0 bases at J, with 13 bases between. Germline lookup yields CDR1 GTSNPN and CDR2 SVGIG (reference sequence). The CDR3 runs 15 residues. This sequence was found in a man between 18 and 29 years old in good health. The chain recombines TRBV30 with TRBJ2-1, with D possibly TRBD2 on 6 matching bases. The sample was naive CD4+ T cells from blood. The CDR3 reads CAWTTQRASYNEQFF. CDR3 sequence (DNA): TGTGCCTGGACAACTCAGCGGGCCTCCTACAATGAGCAGTTCTTC.